Each of the 8 T cell receptor beta chains below was sequenced from the same sample in a study of T cell responses to AZD1222 COVID-19 vaccine. Clones were read by immunoSEQ multiplex PCR, and TCRdb kept only the in-frame ones, dropping some. The repertoire holds about 68,000 clones, with roughly 86% as singletons. The sequencing here drew on peripheral blood, taken on day 0 of AZD1222 vaccination. These receptors were collected from an adult in good health.

The chain couples TRBV19 to TRBJ1-1; 9 bases fit TRBD1. The trim removed 3 bases at V and 5 bases at J, leaving 10 bases unmatched. The CDR3 covers 16 residues. Germline CDR1 is LNHDA and CDR2 is SQIVND (reference sequence). The CDR3 protein is CASSMGKGTGMTEAFF. The DNA for the CDR3 is TGTGCCAGTAGTATGGGGAAGGGGACAGGGATGACTGAAGCTTTCTTT.

The J gene is TRBJ2-2, the V gene TRBV10-2, with 10 bases identical to TRBD2. The CDR3 sequence is 16 residues long. In germline, CDR1 is WSHSY, CDR2 SAAADI. V trimming: 6 bases; J trimming: 1 base; junction bases outside the gene matches: 5. The CDR3 DNA reads as TGCGCCAGCAGGACTTCTAGCGGGGGGAACACCGGGGAGCTGTTTTTT. Its protein is CASRTSSGGNTGELFF.

The chain is built from TRBV2 and TRBJ2-2; TRBD1 matches 7 bases. Germline V lookup: CDR1 SNHLY, CDR2 FYNNEI. The V and J ends lost 7 bases and 3 bases, in that order; junction bases with no gene match: 8. The CDR3 is made up of 15 amino acids. CDR3 residues: CASNRGQGDTGELFF. The CDR3 DNA sequence: TGTGCCAGCAATAGAGGGCAGGGGGACACCGGGGAGCTGTTTTTT.

The chain joins TRBV18 to TRBJ1-6; 8 bases agree with TRBD1. CDR1 KGHSH and CDR2 LQKENI come from the germline V gene. V dropped 5 bases and J dropped 7; count of bases not matched to a gene: 4. This CDR3 contains 14 residues. The CDR3 DNA reads TGTGCCAGCTCATCAACAGGGGGAAATTCACCCCTCCACTTT. Its protein is CASSSTGGNSPLHF.

This chain connects TRBV7-2 to TRBJ2-1; 10 positions agree with TRBD2. This CDR3 is 19 amino acids long. Trimming took 1 base from V and 5 from J; bases not matched to a gene: 14. The germline V gene encodes CDR1 SGHTA and CDR2 FQGNSA. DNA for the CDR3: TGTGCCAGCAGCTTAGGTCTTGCCTTAGCGGGAGGTTCTAACAATGAGCAGTTCTTC. Translation gives CASSLGLALAGGSNNEQFF.

V usage is TRBV19 and J usage is TRBJ1-2, with 7 bases aligning to TRBD1. The CDR3 runs to 13 residues. The junction had 5 bases not matched to a gene; V was cut back by 6 bases and J by 4 bases. Germline values: CDR1 LNHDA, CDR2 SQIVND (reference sequence). Here the CDR3 DNA reads TGTGCCAGTAGCCCCGGGACAGCCTATGGCTACACCTTC. The encoded protein is CASSPGTAYGYTF.

This clone was seen once. The rearrangement uses TRBV6-5 and TRBJ2-1; D is possibly TRBD2 (6 bases). Germline CDR1 and CDR2: MNHEY and SVGAGI. Deletions cut 6 bases from V and 10 bases from J, with 19 bases between. The CDR3 is made up of 14 amino acids. This CDR3 is CASRYEDYIQEQFF. The DNA of the CDR3 is TGTGCCAGCAGGTATGAGGACTATATCCAGGAGCAGTTCTTC.

The chain joins TRBV6-6 to TRBJ2-5; 9 bases line up with TRBD1. The CDR3 has 15 residues. V trimming: 6 bases; J trimming: 5 bases; junction bases outside the gene matches: 10. CDR1 is MNHNY, CDR2 SVGAGI, per germline (reference sequence). CDR3 loop: CASRRGQGSVETQYF. In nucleotides, the CDR3 is TGTGCCAGCAGACGCGGACAGGGGAGCGTGGAGACCCAGTACTTC.